The source of this T cell receptor beta chain is a study of graft-versus-host responses after intestinal transplantation. With V trimmed by 5 bases and J by 8 bases, 7 bases remained unmatched. The CDR3 contains 15 residues. Per germline, CDR1 LNHDA and CDR2 SQIVND (reference sequence). Sequencing was performed with immunoSEQ multiplex PCR; in TCRdb, only in-frame clones are kept and a portion is missing. The repertoire holds about 120,000 clones, with approximately 90% as singletons. Worth noting for this clone: The antigen remains unidentified.

This sequence originates from a human donor who received an intestinal transplant. Sequenced material: unstimulated CD4+ T cells sorted from spleen or lymph node cells, taken before intestinal transplant. J is TRBJ2-1 and V is TRBV19, with 12 positions matching TRBD2. The CDR3 protein is CASSPLAGGFHEQFF. The CDR3 region has the DNA TGTGCCAGTAGTCCACTAGCGGGAGGCTTTCATGAGCAGTTCTTC.